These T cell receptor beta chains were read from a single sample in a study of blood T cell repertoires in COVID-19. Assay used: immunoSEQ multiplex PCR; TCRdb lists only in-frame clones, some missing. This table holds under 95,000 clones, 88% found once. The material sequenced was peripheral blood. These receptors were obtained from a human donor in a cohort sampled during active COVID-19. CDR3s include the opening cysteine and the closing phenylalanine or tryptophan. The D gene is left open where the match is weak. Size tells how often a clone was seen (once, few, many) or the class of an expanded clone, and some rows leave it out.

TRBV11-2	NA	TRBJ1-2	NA	CASGHTGSNYGYTF	TGTGCCAGCGGCCACACAGGGTCCAACTATGGCTACACCTTC
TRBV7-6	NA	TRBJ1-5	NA	CASSLQRNQPQHF	TGTGCCAGCAGCTTACAACGGAATCAGCCCCAGCATTTT
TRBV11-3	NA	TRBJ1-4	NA	CASSRRHRVATNEKLFF	TGTGCCAGCAGCAGACGCCACAGGGTTGCAACTAATGAAAAACTGTTTTTT
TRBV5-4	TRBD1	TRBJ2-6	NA	CASRRQGPGANVLTF	TGTGCCAGCAGACGACAGGGACCTGGGGCCAACGTCCTGACTTTC
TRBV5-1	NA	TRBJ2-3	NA	CASGITTLADTQYF	TGCGCCAGCGGGATAACCACACTAGCAGATACGCAGTATTTT
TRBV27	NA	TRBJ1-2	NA	CASSGHLDGYTF	TGTGCCAGCTCAGGGCATCTAGATGGCTACACCTTC
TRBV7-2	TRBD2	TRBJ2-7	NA	CASSLERGVGYEQYF	TGTGCCAGCAGCTTGGAGCGGGGGGTCGGCTACGAGCAGTACTTC
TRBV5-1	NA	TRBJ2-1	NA	CASSLIPGSGEQFF	TGCGCCAGCAGCTTGATTCCGGGATCGGGAGAGCAGTTCTTC
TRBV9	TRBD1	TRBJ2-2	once	CASNTGTANTGELFF	TGTGCCAGCAACACTGGGACAGCGAACACCGGGGAGCTGTTTTTT
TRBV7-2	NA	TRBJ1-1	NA	CASSPPGGGRTEAFF	TGTGCCAGCAGCCCGCCCGGGGGGGGCCGGACTGAAGCTTTCTTT
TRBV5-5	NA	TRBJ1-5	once	CASSLGQNNQPQHF	TGTGCCAGCAGCTTGGGACAAAACAATCAGCCCCAGCATTTT
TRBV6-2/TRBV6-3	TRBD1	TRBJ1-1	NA	CASSVYSSTGAFF	TGTGCCAGCAGTGTTTACTCCTCGACAGGGGCTTTCTTT
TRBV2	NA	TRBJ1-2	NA	CASSPSSYGYTF	TGTGCCAGCAGCCCCTCCAGCTATGGCTACACCTTC
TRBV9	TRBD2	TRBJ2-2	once	CASSVAGGPIGELFF	TGTGCCAGCAGCGTAGCGGGGGGGCCGATCGGGGAGCTGTTTTTT
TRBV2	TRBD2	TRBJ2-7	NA	CATVAGLPSSYEQYF	TGTGCCACCGTAGCGGGCCTCCCGAGCTCCTACGAGCAGTACTTC
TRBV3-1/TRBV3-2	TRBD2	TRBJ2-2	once	CASSQGLAGSTGELFF	TGTGCCAGCAGCCAAGGACTAGCGGGATCCACCGGGGAGCTGTTTTTT
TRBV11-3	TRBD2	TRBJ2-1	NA	CASSLVAGAPHEQFF	TGTGCCAGCAGCTTAGTTGCGGGAGCACCCCATGAGCAGTTCTTC
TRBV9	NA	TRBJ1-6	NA	CASSGQDSSYNSPLHF	TGTGCCAGCAGCGGCCAGGACAGCTCCTATAATTCACCCCTCCACTTT
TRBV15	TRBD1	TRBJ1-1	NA	CATSRDLGQASEAFF	TGTGCCACCAGCAGAGATCTAGGACAGGCCTCTGAAGCTTTCTTT
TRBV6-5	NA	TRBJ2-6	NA	CASSFQISGANVLTF	TGTGCCAGCAGTTTTCAGATCTCTGGGGCCAACGTCCTGACTTTC
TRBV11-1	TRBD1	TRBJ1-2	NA	CASSPRQGPYGYTF	TGTGCCAGCAGCCCACGACAGGGACCCTATGGCTACACCTTC
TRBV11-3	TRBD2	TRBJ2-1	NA	CASRQLAGGNEQFF	TGTGCCAGCAGACAACTAGCGGGAGGAAATGAGCAGTTCTTC
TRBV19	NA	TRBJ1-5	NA	CASSMSTYELGSHNQPQHF	TGTGCCAGTAGTATGTCGACGTACGAGCTGGGCTCCCACAATCAGCCCCAGCATTTT
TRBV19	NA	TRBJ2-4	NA	CASSIRTPGGIQYF	TGTGCCAGTAGTATTCGGACTCCCGGCGGCATTCAGTACTTC
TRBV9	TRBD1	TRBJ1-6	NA	CASSKQTGASPLHF	TGTGCCAGCAGCAAACAGACAGGGGCTTCACCCCTCCACTTT
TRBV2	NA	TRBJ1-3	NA	CASKRTEGAGNTIYF	TGTGCCAGCAAACGGACTGAGGGAGCTGGAAACACCATATATTTT
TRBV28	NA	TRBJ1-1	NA	CASKSVTEAFF	TGTGCCAGCAAATCGGTCACTGAAGCTTTCTTT
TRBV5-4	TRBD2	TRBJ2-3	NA	CASSLLVSGRTDTQYF	TGTGCCAGCAGCTTGTTGGTTAGCGGGAGGACAGATACGCAGTATTTT
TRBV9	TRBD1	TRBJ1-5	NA	CASSVGQGQPQHF	TGTGCCAGCAGCGTTGGACAGGGCCAGCCCCAGCATTTT
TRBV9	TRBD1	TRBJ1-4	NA	CASPPPGQGHEKLFF	TGTGCCAGCCCTCCCCCGGGACAGGGGCACGAAAAACTGTTTTTT
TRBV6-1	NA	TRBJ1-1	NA	CASSERGRGNTEAFF	TGTGCCAGCAGTGAACGCGGGAGGGGTAACACTGAAGCTTTCTTT
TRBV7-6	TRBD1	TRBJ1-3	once	CASSLGTGGGNTIYF	TGTGCCAGCAGCTTAGGGACAGGGGGTGGAAACACCATATATTTT
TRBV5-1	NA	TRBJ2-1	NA	CASNGGGLVSYNEQFF	TGCGCCAGCAACGGAGGTGGACTTGTCTCCTACAATGAGCAGTTCTTC
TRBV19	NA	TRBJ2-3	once	CASSRQVRGTDTQYF	TGTGCCAGTAGTCGACAGGTCAGGGGTACAGATACGCAGTATTTT
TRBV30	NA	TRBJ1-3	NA	CAWSLLGWGDYGNTIYF	TGTGCCTGGAGTCTCCTCGGATGGGGGGATTACGGAAACACCATATATTTT
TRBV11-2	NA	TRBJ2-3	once	CASSLRVGTDTQYF	TGTGCCAGCAGCCTCAGGGTCGGGACAGATACGCAGTATTTT
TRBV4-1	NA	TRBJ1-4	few	CASSQRRTATNEKLFF	TGCGCCAGCAGCCAAAGACGGACTGCAACTAATGAAAAACTGTTTTTT
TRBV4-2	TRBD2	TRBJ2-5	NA	CASSQELAGGPRSETQYF	TGTGCCAGCAGCCAAGAGCTAGCGGGGGGGCCCCGGTCTGAGACCCAGTACTTC
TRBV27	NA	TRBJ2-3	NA	CASSLSRDTQYF	TGTGCCAGCAGTTTGTCCAGGGATACGCAGTATTTT
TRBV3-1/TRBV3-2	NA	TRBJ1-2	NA	CASSLGGDYGYTF	TGTGCCAGCAGCCTCGGGGGGGACTATGGCTACACCTTC
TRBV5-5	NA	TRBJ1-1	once	CASTKRTAKNTEAFF	TGTGCCAGCACCAAAAGGACAGCGAAAAACACTGAAGCTTTCTTT
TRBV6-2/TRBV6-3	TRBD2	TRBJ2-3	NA	CASSYSTSGSSTPDTQYF	TGTGCCAGCAGTTACTCGACTAGCGGGAGTTCGACTCCAGATACGCAGTATTTT
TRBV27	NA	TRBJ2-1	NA	CASSSGQTYNEQFF	TGTGCCAGCAGTTCAGGGCAGACCTACAATGAGCAGTTCTTC
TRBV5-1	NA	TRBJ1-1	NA	CASSFDGGRNTEAFF	TGCGCCAGCAGCTTTGACGGGGGAAGGAACACTGAAGCTTTCTTT
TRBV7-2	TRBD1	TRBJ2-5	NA	CASSLAGTGVRVTQYF	TGTGCCAGCAGCTTAGCGGGGACAGGGGTCCGCGTTACCCAGTACTTC
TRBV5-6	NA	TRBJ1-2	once	CASSAYRVGYTF	TGTGCCAGCAGCGCCTACAGGGTTGGCTACACCTTC
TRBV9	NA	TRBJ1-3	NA	CASSPSEGGNTIYF	TGTGCCAGCAGCCCATCGGAGGGAGGAAACACCATATATTTT
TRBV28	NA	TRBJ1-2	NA	CASSLSDGYTF	TGTGCCAGCAGTTTATCAGATGGCTACACCTTC
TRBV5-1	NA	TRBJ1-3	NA	CASSLDEQSSGNTIYF	TGCGCCAGCAGCTTGGATGAACAGAGCTCTGGAAACACCATATATTTT
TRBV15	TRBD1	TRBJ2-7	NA	CATSIQPGTAYEQYF	TGTGCCACCAGCATCCAACCTGGGACAGCCTACGAGCAGTACTTC
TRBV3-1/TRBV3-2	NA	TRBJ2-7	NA	CASSGGRGYYEQYF	TGTGCCAGCAGCGGGGGGAGGGGGTATTACGAGCAGTACTTC
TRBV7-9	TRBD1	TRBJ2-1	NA	CASSTWDRGRGEQFF	TGTGCCAGCAGCACATGGGACAGGGGACGGGGTGAGCAGTTCTTC
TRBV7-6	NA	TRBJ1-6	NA	CASSFTPATDPDLSNSPLHF	TGTGCCAGCAGCTTTACCCCAGCGACAGATCCCGACTTGAGTAATTCACCCCTCCACTTT